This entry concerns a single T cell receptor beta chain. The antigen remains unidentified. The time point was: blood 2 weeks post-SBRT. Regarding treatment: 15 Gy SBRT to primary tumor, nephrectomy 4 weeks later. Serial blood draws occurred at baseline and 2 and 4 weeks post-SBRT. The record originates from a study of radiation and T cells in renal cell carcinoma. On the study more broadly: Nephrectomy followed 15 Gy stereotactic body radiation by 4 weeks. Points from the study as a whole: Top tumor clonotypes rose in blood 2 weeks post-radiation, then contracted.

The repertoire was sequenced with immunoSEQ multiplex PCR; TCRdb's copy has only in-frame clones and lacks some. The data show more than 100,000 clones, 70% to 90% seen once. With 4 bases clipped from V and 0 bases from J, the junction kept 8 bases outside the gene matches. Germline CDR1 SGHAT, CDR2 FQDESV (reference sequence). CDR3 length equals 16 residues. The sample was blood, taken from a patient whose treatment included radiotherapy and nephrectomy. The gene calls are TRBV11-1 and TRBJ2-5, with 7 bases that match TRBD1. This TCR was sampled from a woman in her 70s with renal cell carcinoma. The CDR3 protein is CASSSRQGRYQETQYF. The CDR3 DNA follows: TGTGCCAGCAGCTCCCGACAGGGACGGTACCAAGAGACCCAGTACTTC.